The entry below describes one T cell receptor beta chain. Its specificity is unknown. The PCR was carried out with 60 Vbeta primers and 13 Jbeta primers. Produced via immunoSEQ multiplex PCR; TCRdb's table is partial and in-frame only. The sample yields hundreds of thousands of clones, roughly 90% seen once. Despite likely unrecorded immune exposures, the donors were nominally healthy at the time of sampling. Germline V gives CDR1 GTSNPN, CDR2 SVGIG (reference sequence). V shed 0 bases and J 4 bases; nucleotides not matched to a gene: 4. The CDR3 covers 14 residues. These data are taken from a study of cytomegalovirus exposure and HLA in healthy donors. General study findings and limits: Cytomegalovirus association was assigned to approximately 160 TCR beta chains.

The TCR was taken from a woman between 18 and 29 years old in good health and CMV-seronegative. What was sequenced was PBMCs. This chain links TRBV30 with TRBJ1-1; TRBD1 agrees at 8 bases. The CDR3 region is CAWSVITGGTEAFF. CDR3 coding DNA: TGTGCCTGGAGTGTGATCACAGGGGGCACTGAAGCTTTCTTT.